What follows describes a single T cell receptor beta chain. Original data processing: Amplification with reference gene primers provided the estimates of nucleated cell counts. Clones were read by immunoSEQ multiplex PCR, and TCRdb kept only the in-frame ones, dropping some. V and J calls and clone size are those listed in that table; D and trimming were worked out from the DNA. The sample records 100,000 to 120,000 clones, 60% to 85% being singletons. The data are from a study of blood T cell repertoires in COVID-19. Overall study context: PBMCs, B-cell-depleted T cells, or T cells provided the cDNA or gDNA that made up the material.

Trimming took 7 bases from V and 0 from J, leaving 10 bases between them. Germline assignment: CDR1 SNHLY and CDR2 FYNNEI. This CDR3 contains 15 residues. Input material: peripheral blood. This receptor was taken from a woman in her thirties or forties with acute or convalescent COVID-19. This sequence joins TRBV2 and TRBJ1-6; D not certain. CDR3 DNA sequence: TGTGCCAGCATGGTGGGGAGCTCCTATAATTCACCCCTCCACTTT. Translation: CASMVGSSYNSPLHF.